These T cell receptor beta chains were read from a single sample in a study of cytomegalovirus exposure and HLA in healthy donors. Produced via immunoSEQ multiplex PCR; TCRdb's table is partial and in-frame only. Seen here are more than 140,000 clones, roughly 80% observed once, and the top ten hold 1.5% to 2%. The specimen sequenced was PBMCs. These receptors all stem from a female donor in good health and CMV-seronegative. Both conserved end residues are part of each CDR3. Fields, in order: J gene, clone size, D gene, V gene, CDR3 protein, CDR3 DNA. A D gene is named only where the DNA matches it firmly. Size tells how often a clone was seen (once, few, many) or the class of an expanded clone, and some rows leave it out.

J: TRBJ2-3; size: NA; D: TRBD2; V: TRBV5-4; CDR3: CASSLGGKEFWRGGTDTQYF; DNA: TGTGCCAGCAGCTTGGGGGGAAAGGAGTTTTGGCGGGGAGGGACAGATACGCAGTATTTT
J: TRBJ1-1; size: once; D: NA; V: TRBV13; CDR3: CASSLWRGGEAFF; DNA: TGTGCCAGCAGCTTATGGCGGGGGGGTGAAGCTTTCTTT
J: TRBJ1-4; size: NA; D: TRBD1; V: TRBV6-1; CDR3: CASSEGQESNEKLFF; DNA: TGTGCCAGCAGTGAGGGACAGGAGTCGAATGAAAAACTGTTTTTT
J: TRBJ2-2; size: NA; D: NA; V: TRBV18; CDR3: CASSRGPSNRADGGELFF; DNA: TGTGCCAGCTCCCGAGGTCCTTCGAACAGGGCTGACGGCGGGGAGCTGTTTTTT
J: TRBJ1-1; size: NA; D: NA; V: TRBV6-5; CDR3: CASSYGLGRGVAFF; DNA: TGTGCCAGCAGTTACGGTCTGGGGCGGGGGGTAGCTTTCTTT
J: TRBJ2-1; size: NA; D: TRBD2; V: TRBV5-1; CDR3: CASSLGLAGNEQFF; DNA: TGCGCCAGCAGCTTAGGACTAGCGGGGAATGAGCAGTTCTTC
J: TRBJ2-3; size: NA; D: NA; V: TRBV7-2; CDR3: CASSQRQAIGGTDTQYF; DNA: TGTGCCAGCAGCCAGAGACAGGCGATTGGGGGCACAGATACGCAGTATTTT
J: TRBJ2-7; size: NA; D: TRBD2; V: TRBV14; CDR3: CASSQTSGGLREQYF; DNA: TGTGCCAGCAGCCAGACTAGCGGGGGACTAAGGGAGCAGTACTTC
J: TRBJ1-1; size: NA; D: TRBD1; V: TRBV5-4; CDR3: CASSLPQGQGAAFF; DNA: TGTGCCAGCAGCTTACCCCAAGGACAGGGGGCGGCTTTCTTT
J: TRBJ2-3; size: NA; D: TRBD1; V: TRBV5-8; CDR3: CASSIWDRGRLGDTQYF; DNA: TGTGCCAGCAGCATATGGGACAGGGGGCGCTTAGGGGATACGCAGTATTTT
J: TRBJ1-1; size: NA; D: NA; V: TRBV18; CDR3: CASSPGRDTEAFF; DNA: TGTGCCAGCTCACCGGGCAGGGACACTGAAGCTTTCTTT
J: TRBJ2-7; size: NA; D: TRBD1; V: TRBV7-2; CDR3: CASSFWRQGYEQYF; DNA: TGTGCCAGCAGCTTTTGGAGACAGGGTTACGAGCAGTACTTC
J: TRBJ2-7; size: NA; D: NA; V: TRBV18; CDR3: CASTIDRTSYEQYF; DNA: TGTGCCAGCACGATAGACAGGACTTCCTACGAGCAGTACTTC
J: TRBJ2-1; size: NA; D: NA; V: TRBV7-2; CDR3: CASSLVGGASYNEQFF; DNA: TGTGCCAGCAGCTTAGTAGGGGGGGCTTCCTACAATGAGCAGTTCTTC
J: TRBJ1-1; size: NA; D: NA; V: TRBV4-1; CDR3: CASSQAGERTEAFF; DNA: TGCGCCAGCAGCCAAGCCGGGGAGAGGACTGAAGCTTTCTTT
J: TRBJ2-7; size: few; D: NA; V: TRBV6-6; CDR3: CASSQTTWYEQYF; DNA: TGTGCCAGCAGCCAGACTACGTGGTACGAGCAGTACTTC
J: TRBJ1-5; size: NA; D: TRBD1; V: TRBV7-8; CDR3: CASSLVGTASSNQPQHF; DNA: TGTGCCAGCAGCTTAGTTGGGACAGCCTCTAGCAATCAGCCCCAGCATTTT
J: TRBJ2-3; size: NA; D: TRBD2; V: TRBV6-6; CDR3: CASSGVKRERRDTQYF; DNA: TGTGCCAGCAGCGGAGTTAAGCGGGAAAGAAGAGATACGCAGTATTTT
J: TRBJ1-1; size: NA; D: NA; V: TRBV11-2; CDR3: CASSLEAGMNTEAFF; DNA: TGTGCCAGCAGCTTAGAGGCAGGGATGAACACTGAAGCTTTCTTT
J: TRBJ1-2; size: NA; D: NA; V: TRBV2; CDR3: CASSTYRGTYGYTF; DNA: TGTGCCAGCAGTACTTACCGAGGCACCTATGGCTACACCTTC
J: TRBJ2-7; size: NA; D: NA; V: TRBV10-3; CDR3: CAISDNPGSASYEQYF; DNA: TGTGCCATCAGCGACAACCCGGGGTCAGCGAGCTACGAGCAGTACTTC
J: TRBJ2-7; size: NA; D: NA; V: TRBV27; CDR3: CASSLLWGHTYEQYF; DNA: TGTGCCAGCAGTTTATTGTGGGGACATACCTACGAGCAGTACTTC
J: TRBJ1-2; size: NA; D: NA; V: TRBV14; CDR3: CASSQISGSTNYGYTF; DNA: TGTGCCAGCAGCCAAATCTCAGGTTCAACTAACTATGGCTACACCTTC
J: TRBJ2-7; size: NA; D: NA; V: TRBV4-1; CDR3: CASSQPGGSYEQYF; DNA: TGCGCCAGCAGCCAGCCTGGTGGGAGCTACGAGCAGTACTTC
J: TRBJ2-1; size: few; D: TRBD2; V: TRBV11-3; CDR3: CASSLRVSGNYNEQFF; DNA: TGTGCCAGCAGCTTGAGGGTTAGCGGGAACTACAATGAGCAGTTCTTC
J: TRBJ1-2; size: NA; D: TRBD1; V: TRBV4-1; CDR3: CASSQDAGGGYTF; DNA: TGCGCCAGCAGCCAAGACGCAGGGGGCGGCTACACCTTC
J: TRBJ2-1; size: NA; D: TRBD2; V: TRBV25-1; CDR3: CASSGVAGGSYNEQFF; DNA: TGTGCCAGCAGTGGCGTAGCGGGAGGGTCCTACAATGAGCAGTTCTTC
J: TRBJ1-2; size: NA; D: NA; V: TRBV7-2; CDR3: CASSDGGSVYGYTF; DNA: TGTGCCAGCAGCGACGGGGGATCAGTCTATGGCTACACCTTC